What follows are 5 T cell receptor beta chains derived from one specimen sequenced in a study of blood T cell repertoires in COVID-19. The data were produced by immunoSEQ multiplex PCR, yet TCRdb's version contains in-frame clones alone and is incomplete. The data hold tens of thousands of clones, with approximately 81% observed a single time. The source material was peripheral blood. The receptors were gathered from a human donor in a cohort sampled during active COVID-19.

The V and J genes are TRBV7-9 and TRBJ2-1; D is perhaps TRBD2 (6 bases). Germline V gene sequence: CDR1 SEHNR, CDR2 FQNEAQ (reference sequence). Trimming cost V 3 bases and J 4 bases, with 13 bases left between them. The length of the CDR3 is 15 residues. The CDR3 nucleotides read TGTGCCAGCAGCTTTGGCAGGAGGGTTTACAATGAGCAGTTCTTC. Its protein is CASSFGRRVYNEQFF.

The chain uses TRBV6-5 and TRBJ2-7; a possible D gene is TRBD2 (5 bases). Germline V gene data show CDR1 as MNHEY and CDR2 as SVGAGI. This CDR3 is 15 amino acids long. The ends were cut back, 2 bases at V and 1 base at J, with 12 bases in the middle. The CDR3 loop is CASSYSAADSYEQYF. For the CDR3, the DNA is TGTGCCAGCAGTTACAGCGCAGCGGATTCCTACGAGCAGTACTTC.

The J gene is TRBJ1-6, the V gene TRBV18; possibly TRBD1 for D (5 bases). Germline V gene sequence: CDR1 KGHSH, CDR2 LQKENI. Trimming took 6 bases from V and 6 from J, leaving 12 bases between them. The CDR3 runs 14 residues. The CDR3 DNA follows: TGTGCCAGCTCCCCGGCCGGGGGTAATTCACCCCTCCACTTT. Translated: CASSPAGGNSPLHF.

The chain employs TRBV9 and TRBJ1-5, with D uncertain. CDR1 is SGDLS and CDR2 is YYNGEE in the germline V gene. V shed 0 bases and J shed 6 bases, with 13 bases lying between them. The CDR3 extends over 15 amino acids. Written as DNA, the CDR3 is TGTGCCAGCAGCGTAGGGGTGGGCGCCGGTCAGCCCCAGCATTTT. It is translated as CASSVGVGAGQPQHF.

CDR3 residues: CASSLVPGQGGTGELFF. CDR3 in DNA: TGTGCCAGCAGCTTGGTCCCTGGACAGGGGGGGACCGGGGAGCTGTTTTTT. The chain couples TRBV5-4 to TRBJ2-2, with 10 bases that match TRBD1. CDR1 is SGHNT, CDR2 YYREEE, per germline (reference sequence). The junction had 7 bases not matched to a gene; V was cut back by 0 bases and J by 5 bases. The CDR3 has 17 residues. Full variable domain (outside the CDR3, taken from reference TRBV5-4 and TRBJ2-2): ETGVTQSPTHLIKTRGQQVTLRCSSQSGHNTVSWYQQALGQGPQFIFQYYREEENGRGNFPPRFSGLQFPNYSSELNVNALELDDSALYLCASSLVPGQGGTGELFFGEGSRLTVL.